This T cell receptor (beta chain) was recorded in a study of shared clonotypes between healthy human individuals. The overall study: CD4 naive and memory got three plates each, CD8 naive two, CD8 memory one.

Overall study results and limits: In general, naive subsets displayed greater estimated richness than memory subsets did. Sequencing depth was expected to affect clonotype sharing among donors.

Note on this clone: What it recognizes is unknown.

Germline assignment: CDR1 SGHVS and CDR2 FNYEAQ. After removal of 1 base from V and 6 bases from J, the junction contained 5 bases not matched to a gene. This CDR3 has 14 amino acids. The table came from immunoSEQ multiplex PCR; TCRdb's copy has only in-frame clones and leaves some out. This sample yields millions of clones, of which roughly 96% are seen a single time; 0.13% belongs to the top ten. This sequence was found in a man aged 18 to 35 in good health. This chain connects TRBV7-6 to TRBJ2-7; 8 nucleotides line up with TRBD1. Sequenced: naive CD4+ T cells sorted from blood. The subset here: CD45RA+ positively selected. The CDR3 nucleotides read TGTGCCAGCAGCTTAGGGACAGGGTTGGGCGAGCAGTACTTC. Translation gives CASSLGTGLGEQYF.